A single sample is the source of the 9 T cell receptor beta chains below, sequenced in a study of identical twins. TCRdb fed the 5' RACE reads into MiXCR, producing one record per CDR3 protein. The sample gives a few hundred thousand distinct CDR3 sequences, around 18% of which show up once; around 12% is in the top ten. Sequencing used naive T cells sorted from blood. The receptors shown here come from a man between 45 and 60 years old in good health.

This clonotype was seen at least ten times. The V call is TRBV12-3 or TRBV12-4, the J call TRBJ2-1, with 7 bases matching TRBD1. The length of the CDR3 is 12 residues. With 6 bases clipped from V and 14 bases from J, the junction kept 10 bases outside the gene matches. The chain's CDR3 is CASRSTTGQKFF. The CDR3, as DNA: TGTGCCAGCAGGTCCACCACGGGACAGAAGTTCTTC.

This clonotype was seen only a few times. V gene TRBV27 combines with J gene TRBJ1-4; no clear D. V dropped 6 bases and J dropped 4 bases, with 15 bases sitting between them. Germline-derived CDR1 and CDR2 are MNHEY and SMNVEV (reference sequence). The CDR3 loop spans 15 amino acids. In DNA, the CDR3 is TGTGCCAGCAGACCCCAGCAAGGCCGTAATGAAAAACTGTTTTTT. Encoded protein: CASRPQQGRNEKLFF.

The chain recombines TRBV5-1 with TRBJ2-7; 9 nucleotides match TRBD1. Germline assignment: CDR1 SGHRS and CDR2 YFSETQ. V lost 4 bases to trimming and J lost 5 bases; unmatched junction nucleotides: 10. The CDR3 runs 15 residues. CDR3 nucleotide sequence: TGCGCCAGCAGCCAATCCGGGACAGGGAGGGACGAGCAGTACTTC. This gives the protein CASSQSGTGRDEQYF. Drawing the rest from reference TRBV5-1 and TRBJ2-7, the complete variable domain is KAGVTQTPRYLIKTRGQQVTLSCSPISGHRSVSWYQQTPGQGLQFLFEYFSETQRNKGNFPGRFSGRQFSNSRSEMNVSTLELGDSALYLCASSQSGTGRDEQYFGPGTRLTVT.

The sample holds many counts of this clonotype. The chain uses TRBV20-1 and TRBJ2-7; 9 bases fit TRBD2. This CDR3 has 16 amino acids. J lost 0 bases, V lost 3 bases, and 9 bases had no gene match. Germline loops: CDR1 DFQATT, CDR2 SNEGSKA (reference sequence). CDR3 in amino acids: CSARPWASGNSYEQYF. The CDR3 coding sequence is TGCAGTGCTAGGCCCTGGGCTAGCGGGAACTCCTACGAGCAGTACTTC.

There are a few counts of this clonotype. The V call is TRBV18, the J call TRBJ1-2, with D possibly matching TRBD1 (6 bases). The CDR3 is made up of 13 amino acids. Germline values: CDR1 KGHSH, CDR2 LQKENI. V was pared by 3 bases and J by 3 bases, with 8 bases between. The CDR3 nucleotides are TGTGCCAGCTCACCCGGACAGCACTATGGCTACACCTTC. This translates into CASSPGQHYGYTF. The whole variable domain, remainder taken from reference TRBV18 and TRBJ1-2, is NAGVMQNPRHLVRRRGQEARLRCSPMKGHSHVYWYRQLPEEGLKFMVYLQKENIIDESGMPKERFSAEFPKEGPSILRIQQVVRGDSAAYFCASSPGQHYGYTFGSGTRLTVV.

Remarks on this clonotype: This may be a read error, as it is one base from a much larger clone. The chain joins TRBV10-3 to TRBJ2-3; TRBD1 might be the D (6 bases). The length of the CDR3 is 13 residues. From germline, CDR1 is ENHRY and CDR2 SYGVKD. The CDR3 is CASRDISTNTQYF. The DNA for the CDR3 is TGTGCCAGCCGGGACATCTCCACAAATACGCAGTATTTT.

This clonotype has a single count. The chain is built from TRBV7-6 and TRBJ2-2, with D perhaps matching TRBD2 (5 bases). The germline CDR1 and CDR2 sequences are SGHVS and FNYEAQ. The ends were cut back, 5 bases at V and 0 bases at J, with 13 bases in the middle. CDR3 size: 16 residues. Written as DNA, the CDR3 is TGTGCCAGCAGCCCAGAGGGCAGGACGAACACCGGGGAGCTGTTTTTT. Translated, it gives CASSPEGRTNTGELFF.

CDR3 nucleotide sequence: TGCAGTGCTAGAGATCTCTACAGGGTCCCCGGGGAGCTGTTTTTT. Its translation: CSARDLYRVPGELFF. V is TRBV20-1 and J is TRBJ2-2, with D perhaps matching TRBD1 (6 bases). The V gene lost 0 bases and the J gene lost 6 bases, with 14 bases spanning the gap. The germline CDR1 and CDR2 sequences are DFQATT and SNEGSKA (reference sequence). CDR3 length: 15 amino acids.

The chain has TRBV12-3 or TRBV12-4 and TRBJ2-1; 12 bases align to TRBD2. The CDR3 length is 16 residues. With V trimmed by 2 bases and J by 2 bases, 1 base remained unmatched. CDR3 nucleotide sequence: TGTGCCAGCAGTTTACCTAGCGGGGGGGCCTACAATGAGCAGTTCTTC. This gives the protein CASSLPSGGAYNEQFF.